Each of the 2 T cell receptor beta chains below was sequenced from the same sample in a study of T cell responses to AZD1222 COVID-19 vaccine. Produced via immunoSEQ multiplex PCR; TCRdb's table is partial and in-frame only. The sample has 100,000 or so clones, roughly 90% seen once. The sample here was peripheral blood, taken 28 days after the second AZD1222 dose. These receptor sequences come from an adult who received the AZD1222 COVID-19 vaccine.

V gene TRBV5-4 combines with J gene TRBJ1-1; 8 bases fit TRBD1. Germline V gene sequence: CDR1 SGHNT, CDR2 YYREEE (reference sequence). With V trimmed by 3 bases and J by 4 bases, 8 bases remained unmatched. This CDR3 is built from 15 residues. CDR3 amino acids: CASSSRDRRSTEAFF. The CDR3 nucleotides are TGTGCCAGCAGCTCACGGGACAGGAGGAGCACTGAAGCTTTCTTT.

The chain recombines TRBV18 with TRBJ1-1, with TRBD1 as a possible D gene (6 bases). The V end was cut by 4 bases, the J end by 0 bases, with 12 bases between. Germline V gene lookup returns CDR1 KGHSH and CDR2 LQKENI. The CDR3 runs 15 residues. CDR3 DNA: TGTGCCAGCTCACGTTACAGGGACATGAACACTGAAGCTTTCTTT. As protein: CASSRYRDMNTEAFF.